The T cell receptor beta chain described here comes from a study of patients and donors after allogeneic stem cell transplantation. Per germline, CDR1 SGHDT and CDR2 YYEEEE. The CDR3 has 16 residues. V gave up 1 base and J gave up 6 bases; unmatched junction bases: 8. TCRdb re-called the RT-PCR reads with MiXCR, one entry per CDR3 protein. The data contain some 960,000 distinct CDR3 sequences, around 17% of them singletons. The specimen sequenced was blood, either unsorted or a sorted T cell fraction (not recorded which). The chain couples TRBV5-6 to TRBJ2-1; TRBD2 matches 9 bases. The clonotype comes from a human donor who was either an allogeneic HSCT recipient or a stem cell or donor lymphocyte infusion donor (not recorded which). It is not recorded whose cells these are; they may come from a transplant donor. The CDR3 spells CASSLLGSGSLNEQFF. The DNA for the CDR3 is TGTGCCAGCAGCTTGTTGGGTAGCGGGAGTCTCAATGAGCAGTTCTTC.